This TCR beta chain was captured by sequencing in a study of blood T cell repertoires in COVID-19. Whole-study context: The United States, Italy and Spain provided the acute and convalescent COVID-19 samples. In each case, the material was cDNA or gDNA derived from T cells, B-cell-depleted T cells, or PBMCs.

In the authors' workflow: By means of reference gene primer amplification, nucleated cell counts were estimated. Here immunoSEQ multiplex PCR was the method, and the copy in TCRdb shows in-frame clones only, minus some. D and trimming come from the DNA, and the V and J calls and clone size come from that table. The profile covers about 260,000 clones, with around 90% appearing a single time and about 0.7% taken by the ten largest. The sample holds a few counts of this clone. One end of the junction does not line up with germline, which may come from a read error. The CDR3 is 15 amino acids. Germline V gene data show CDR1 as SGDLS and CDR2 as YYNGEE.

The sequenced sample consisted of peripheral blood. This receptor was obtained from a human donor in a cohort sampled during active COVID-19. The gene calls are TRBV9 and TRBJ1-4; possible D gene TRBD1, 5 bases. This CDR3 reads CASSVAPGTTEKLFF. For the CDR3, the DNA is TGTGCCAGCAGCGTAGCCCCGGGGACTACTGAAAAACTGTTTTTT.